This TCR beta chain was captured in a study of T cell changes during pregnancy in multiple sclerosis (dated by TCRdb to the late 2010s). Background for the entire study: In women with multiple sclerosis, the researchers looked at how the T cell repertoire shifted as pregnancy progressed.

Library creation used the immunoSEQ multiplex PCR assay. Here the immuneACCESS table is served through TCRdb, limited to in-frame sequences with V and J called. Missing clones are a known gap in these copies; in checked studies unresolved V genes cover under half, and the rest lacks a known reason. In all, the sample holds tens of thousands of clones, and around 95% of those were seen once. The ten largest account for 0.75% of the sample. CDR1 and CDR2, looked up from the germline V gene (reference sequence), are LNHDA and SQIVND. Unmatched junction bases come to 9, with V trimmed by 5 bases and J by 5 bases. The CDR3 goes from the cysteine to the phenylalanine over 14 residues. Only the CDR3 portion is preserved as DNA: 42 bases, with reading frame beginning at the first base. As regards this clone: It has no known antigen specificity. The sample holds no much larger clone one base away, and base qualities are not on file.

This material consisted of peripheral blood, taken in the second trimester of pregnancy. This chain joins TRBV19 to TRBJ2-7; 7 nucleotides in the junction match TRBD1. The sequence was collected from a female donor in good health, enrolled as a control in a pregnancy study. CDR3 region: CASSDLTGPDEQYF. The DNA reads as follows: TGTGCCAGTAGTGACCTGACAGGGCCGGACGAGCAGTACTTC.